This T cell receptor beta chain appears in the sequencing data of a study of blood T cell repertoires in COVID-19. Clones were read by immunoSEQ multiplex PCR, and TCRdb kept only the in-frame ones, dropping some. Of about 280,000 clones listed, around nine tenths were seen once; the top ten hold about 8.8%. Germline CDR1 reads SGHNT; CDR2 reads YENEEA. The CDR3 length is 14 residues. Between the trimmed V and J ends, which lost 5 bases and 2 bases, there was a span of 11 bases. The sequenced sample consisted of peripheral blood. This TCR was recovered from a middle-aged man with active or convalescent COVID-19. The chain employs TRBV11-3 and TRBJ2-3; D is uncertain. Here the CDR3 reads CASSVGLITDTQYF. The CDR3 nucleotides read TGTGCCAGCAGCGTAGGTCTTATCACAGATACGCAGTATTTT.